This T cell receptor (beta chain) was profiled in a study of blood T cells in healthy people across ages. Study-level information: Per two T cells, about one barcoded beta molecule was captured through template switching.

The CDR3 spans 13 residues. The trim removed 7 bases at V and 2 bases at J, leaving 6 bases unmatched. CDR1 and CDR2 (germline): DFQATT, SNEGSKA (reference sequence). The use of a sample-barcoded 5' primer and a J-beta primer mix characterized a second PCR of about 7 to 12 cycles. TCRdb itself ran the 5' RACE reads through MiXCR, one entry per CDR3 protein. The data hold approximately 600,000 distinct CDR3 sequences, with 58% observed a single time. There are a few counts of this clonotype. The sequenced material came from blood. The clonotype was recovered from a man in his 60s in good health. The chain is built from TRBV20-1 and TRBJ2-3; 7 bases align to TRBD2. CDR3 coding DNA: TGCAGTGTACAGCGGGACTACACAGATACGCAGTATTTT. This gives the protein CSVQRDYTDTQYF.